One and the same sample provided the 16 T cell receptor beta chains below, sequenced in a study of T cells in Graves' hyperthyroidism and ophthalmopathy (dated by TCRdb to about 2019). The protocol used for the library was multiplex PCR. The sequencer was an Illumina HiSeq 2000. The TCR beta CDR3 regions were amplified from the RNA transcripts. A first-round RT-PCR of the TCR CDR3 used the HTBI primer set with the Qiagen OneStep RT-PCR kit. TCRdb trimmed the raw reads at Q25, called clones with MiXCR and kept productive beta chains. Identical CDR3 protein sequences are pooled into one entry, listed with their most common genes and DNA. Present in this sample are 200,000 to 250,000 distinct CDR3 sequences, approximately 16% of which were seen just once. Clones ranked in the top ten supply around 30% of the sample. Sequencing input: blood. All receptors derive from a woman under 30 with Graves' ophthalmopathy.

This clonotype came up many times. The chain combines TRBV4-1 with TRBJ1-2; unclear D gene. The CDR3 runs 14 residues. The V gene's germline CDR1 is MGHRA and CDR2 YSYEKL. V was trimmed by 0 bases and J by 8 bases, leaving 13 bases between them. CDR3 bases: TGCGCCAGCAGCCAAGAAAACGGACGCAAGGGCTACACCTTC. It codes for CASSQENGRKGYTF.

This clonotype was observed a few times. This sequence joins TRBV20-1 and TRBJ2-5, with 8 bases identical to TRBD2. With V trimmed by 7 bases and J by 5 bases, 12 bases remained unmatched. CDR1 and CDR2 from the germline V gene are DFQATT and SNEGSKA (reference sequence). This CDR3 has 14 amino acids. The CDR3 nucleotides are TGCAGTGTCCCCCGGGGGGGGACTGGGGAGACCCAGTACTTC. As protein: CSVPRGGTGETQYF.

This clonotype has a count of ten or more. A read error may account for a junction end that differs from germline. This chain uses TRBV6-1 with TRBJ1-4, with D possibly being TRBD1 (5 bases). This CDR3 has 14 amino acids. The germline V gene has CDR1 MNHNS and CDR2 SASEGT. The CDR3 protein is CASREGTGYEKLFF. CDR3 DNA sequence: TGTGCAAGCAGGGAGGGCACGGGATATGAAAAACTGTTTTTT.

This clonotype was detected many times. V usage is TRBV11-3 and J usage is TRBJ1-1, with 10 bases aligning to TRBD1. Germline V gene data show CDR1 as SGHNT and CDR2 as YENEEA. V lost 5 bases and J lost 4; bases outside the gene matches: 7. The CDR3 is 15 residues long. The CDR3 sequence is CASSEPGQGSTEAFF. CDR3 nucleotide sequence: TGTGCCAGCAGCGAACCGGGACAGGGGAGCACTGAAGCTTTCTTT.

The V call is TRBV10-2, the J call TRBJ1-2; tentative D call: TRBD1 (5 bases). Per germline, CDR1 WSHSY and CDR2 SAAADI. Deletions cut 2 bases from V and 4 bases from J, with 8 bases between. The CDR3 totals 13 residues. The CDR3 loop reads CASSEAGIYGYTF. CDR3 in DNA: TGCGCCAGCAGTGAGGCAGGGATCTATGGCTACACCTTC.

This clonotype was counted ten times or more. The chain has TRBV20-1 and TRBJ2-1, with 9 positions matching TRBD2. Germline V gene sequence: CDR1 DFQATT, CDR2 SNEGSKA (reference sequence). CDR3 length equals 17 residues. The V gene end was trimmed by 3 bases and the J gene end by 6 bases; junction bases not matched to a gene: 15. The CDR3, as DNA: TGCAGTGCTAGTAAAGCCCGCGGCGGGAGGGCCGCCAATGAGCAGTTCTTC. Translating gives CSASKARGGRAANEQFF.

This clonotype was picked up many times. This chain uses TRBV5-1 with TRBJ2-6, with a possible D match to TRBD1 (6 bases). V lost 0 bases, J lost 2 bases, and 9 bases lay in between. Germline CDR1 is SGHRS and CDR2 is YFSETQ. The CDR3 runs 16 residues. The CDR3 reads CASSLGRGTGANVLTF. The CDR3 bases are TGCGCCAGCAGCTTGGGTAGGGGGACTGGGGCCAACGTCCTGACTTTC.

This clonotype was found many times. The V and J genes are TRBV6-6 and TRBJ2-3; 9 bases agree with TRBD2. The ends lost 2 bases at V and 4 bases at J; junction bases unmatched: 4. CDR3 length equals 15 residues. Germline CDR1 and CDR2: MNHNY and SVGAGI (reference sequence). The CDR3 DNA is TGTGCCAGCAGTTACCTTAGCGGGGGCGCAGATACGCAGTATTTT. Amino acids: CASSYLSGGADTQYF.

There are many counts of this clonotype. The chain combines TRBV6-1 with TRBJ1-1, with 7 bases matching TRBD1. The germline gives CDR1 MNHNS, CDR2 SASEGT. CDR3 length: 13 amino acids. V trimming: 10 bases; J trimming: 6 bases; junction bases outside the gene matches: 11. The CDR3 DNA follows: TGTGCCACCAAGCTCGACAGGGCGGCTGAAGCTTTCTTT. This translates into CATKLDRAAEAFF.

The sample holds a few counts of this clonotype. J is TRBJ1-2 and V is TRBV19; 7 positions agree with TRBD1. The CDR3 has 15 residues. The J segment lost 4 bases and the V segment lost 5 bases, leaving 10 bases of the junction unmatched. Germline V CDR1 and CDR2: LNHDA, SQIVND (reference sequence). The CDR3 reads CASSLGDSWVYGYTF. The CDR3 DNA sequence: TGTGCCAGTAGTCTAGGGGACAGTTGGGTCTATGGCTACACCTTC.

The sample holds many counts of this clonotype. CDR3 coding DNA: TGTGCCAGCAGCCAAGTTTGGAAAATCGGGGAGCGGGACTACGAGCAGTACTTC. Its translation is CASSQVWKIGERDYEQYF. The chain joins TRBV4-2 to TRBJ2-7, with 7 bases fitting TRBD2. V shed 1 base, J shed 3 bases, and the junction held 15 bases outside the gene matches. This CDR3 spans 18 amino acids. Per the germline V gene, CDR1 is LGHNA and CDR2 is YNFKEQ.

This clonotype was observed many times. This sequence joins TRBV20-1 and TRBJ1-3; the D is unclear. The V end lost 8 bases, the J end lost 5 bases, and 16 bases lay between the germline ends. This CDR3 has 13 amino acids. Germline V gene sequence: CDR1 DFQATT, CDR2 SNEGSKA (reference sequence). CDR3 sequence reads: CSFPSTPRNTIYF. CDR3 DNA: TGCAGTTTTCCCTCGACACCGCGAAACACCATATATTTT.

This clonotype appeared many times. The rearrangement joins TRBV30 to TRBJ2-7, with D perhaps assigned TRBD1 or TRBD2 (5 bases each). The V end was cut by 0 bases, the J end by 6 bases, with 12 bases between. Germline V gives CDR1 GTSNPN, CDR2 SVGIG (reference sequence). The CDR3 length is 13 residues. Here the CDR3 reads CAWSVSQGAEQYF. The CDR3 DNA reads as TGTGCCTGGAGTGTATCCCAGGGAGCCGAGCAGTACTTC. The full variable domain, with the rest looked up from reference TRBV30 and TRBJ2-7, is SQTIHQWPATLVQPVGSPLSLECTVEGTSNPNLYWYRQAAGRGLQLLFYSVGIGQISSEVPQNLSASRPQDRQFILSSKKLLLSDSGFYLCAWSVSQGAEQYFGPGTRLTVT.

This clonotype was detected ten times or more. V is TRBV12-3 or TRBV12-4 and J is TRBJ1-6; unclear D gene. The CDR3 runs to 15 residues. The ends were cut back, 4 bases at V and 9 bases at J, with 16 bases in the middle. The CDR3 DNA is TGTGCCAGCAGTTCGGTTCGTCGGGTGGGTTCACCCCTCCACTTT. Protein: CASSSVRRVGSPLHF.

This chain links TRBV28 with TRBJ2-7; 12 bases match TRBD2. Trimming cost V 7 bases and J 1 base; bases outside gene matches: 17. Germline V lookup: CDR1 MDHEN, CDR2 SYDVKM. The CDR3 sequence is 19 residues long. The chain's CDR3 is CASNPTVRTSGDLSYEQYF. The CDR3 nucleotides are TGTGCCAGCAACCCAACGGTGAGGACTAGCGGGGACCTATCCTACGAGCAGTACTTC.

This clonotype has a count of ten or more. The chain links TRBV27 to TRBJ1-4; 8 bases line up with TRBD1. Losses at the gene ends were 5 bases for V and 5 bases for J; bases not matched to a gene: 4. Germline CDR1 is MNHEY and CDR2 is SMNVEV (reference sequence). The CDR3 contains 14 residues. The CDR3 DNA reads as TGTGCCAGCAGTCCCCGACAGGGGAATGAAAAACTGTTTTTT. The encoded protein is CASSPRQGNEKLFF.